This T cell receptor beta chain originates from a study of blood T cells in healthy people across ages. Study-wide points: Naive T cell percentage showed a strong correlation with TCR beta diversity.

PCR was performed a second time for roughly 7 to 12 cycles using a sample-barcoded 5' primer and a J-beta primer mix. TCRdb ran MiXCR on the 5' RACE reads and lists one entry per CDR3 protein. The data contain roughly 1.5 million distinct CDR3 sequences, around 40% of them seen just once; the ten biggest clones take up 4%. There are a few counts of this clonotype. The antigen remains unidentified. CDR3 length equals 15 residues. Trimming removed 0 bases at V and 4 bases at J, with 12 bases between. The V gene's germline CDR1 is LGHNA and CDR2 YSLEER. The sequence was obtained from a woman aged 18-35 years in good health. V gene TRBV4-3 combines with J gene TRBJ1-2; no clear D gene. The sample was blood. CDR3: CASSQDRLGSYGYTF. CDR3 coding DNA: TGCGCCAGCAGCCAAGATAGGCTGGGGTCCTATGGCTACACCTTC.